The 3 T cell receptor beta chains below come from one sample, sequenced in a study of blood T cell repertoires in COVID-19. Repertoires were generated with immunoSEQ multiplex PCR, while TCRdb's copy carries only in-frame clones and drops some. The table has 150,000 or so clones, about 80% seen once. The sequencing input was peripheral blood. The receptors shown here come from a woman aged 60-70 years with acute or convalescent COVID-19.

About this clone itself: One end of the junction fails to match germline, which may point to a read error. This rearrangement joins TRBV7-7 to TRBJ2-1; 7 bases are shared with TRBD1. Germline CDR1 SSHAT, CDR2 FNYEAQ (reference sequence). The CDR3 covers 13 residues. The CDR3 nucleotides read TGTGCTAGCAGCCGGGGACAGAACAATGAGCAGTTCTTC. Protein: CASSRGQNNEQFF.

V and J are TRBV2 and TRBJ1-3; perhaps TRBD1 as D (5 bases). Per the germline V gene, CDR1 is SNHLY and CDR2 is FYNNEI. This CDR3 is 15 amino acids long. V lost 4 bases, J lost 2 bases, and 12 bases lay in between. CDR3 region: CASSGQGTAGNTIYF. The DNA of the CDR3 is TGTGCCAGCAGTGGGCAGGGTACTGCTGGAAACACCATATATTTT.

The V gene is TRBV30, the J gene TRBJ1-2; TRBD1 is a possible D gene (5 bases). Germline loops: CDR1 GTSNPN, CDR2 SVGIG (reference sequence). This CDR3 comprises 14 residues. V was shortened by 0 bases and J by 8 bases, with 16 bases between the two germline ends. The CDR3 DNA reads as TGTGCCTGGAGTGTAGGCGGGGGATCGAGGGGCTACACCTTC. Its protein product is CAWSVGGGSRGYTF. Using reference TRBV30 and TRBJ1-2 for the parts outside the CDR3, the full variable domain is SQTIHQWPATLVQPVGSPLSLECTVEGTSNPNLYWYRQAAGRGLQLLFYSVGIGQISSEVPQNLSASRPQDRQFILSSKKLLLSDSGFYLCAWSVGGGSRGYTFGSGTRLTVV.